This T cell receptor (beta chain) was recovered during a study of regulatory T cells in long-lasting Graves disease (dated by TCRdb to the early 2020s). With regard to the full study: Persistent Graves' disease was defined as persistently positive TSH receptor autoantibodies together with antithyroid drug treatment for over 5 years. Antithyroid drugs had been taken for 10 to 13 years on average by persistent Graves' disease patients in the clinical cohort. Persistent Graves' disease patients were compared with newly diagnosed Graves' disease patients by peripheral blood TCR sequencing and RNA sequencing. TCR sequencing covered 13 persistent and about 20 newly diagnosed Graves' disease patients, 33 samples in total. The study took place in China and was registered as a clinical trial.

What the study reported, not specific to this receptor: Because the primary lesion, thyroid tissue, could not be accessed, the study looked at peripheral blood alone. The authors noted that the small sample size was a limitation that may lower accuracy. Sequencing and analysis were restricted to the TCR beta chain. A larger number of public clonotypes was shared among persistent patients (under 3,000) than among newly diagnosed patients (around 970). Lower TCR Shannon entropy and fewer highly expanded clones were observed in persistent Graves' disease patients than in newly diagnosed patients, which suggested clonal expansion. Preferential use of TRBV28, TRBJ1-2 and TRBJ2-5 was observed in persistent disease, whereas TRBV20-1 and TRBJ2-1 were favored in newly diagnosed disease.

This clonotype was counted only a few times. Its antigen is currently not known. The record has no base qualities; no much larger clone is one base away. Per the germline V gene (reference sequence), MNHEY is the CDR1 and SMNVEV is the CDR2. The CDR3, from cysteine to phenylalanine, totals 17 residues. The kept DNA is CDR3 alone, 51 bases in frame from the first base. At the junction V is shortened by 6 bases and J by 0 bases, with 18 bases in between. The receptor library was made with multiplex PCR. For sequencing, an Illumina HiSeq 4000 was employed. TCR beta libraries were built with iRepertoire HTBI primers and Arm-PCR amplification of CDR3 regions. PCR products were gel purified before sequencing. On the study's bioinformatics: Across samples, roughly 60 TRBV and roughly 15 TRBJ segments were identified and used for gene usage analysis of CDR3 amino acid clonotypes. COPE and FqMerger were used to merge the filtered high-quality paired reads into contigs. BLAST was used to align contigs to the IMGT TRBV, TRBD and TRBJ reference genes, and CDR3 was defined following IMGT. Any clonotype with a frequency above 0.1% was classified as a highly expanded clone. Repertoire diversity was measured by Shannon entropy, and V-J evenness by the Gini coefficient. Public clonotypes were defined as clonotypes shared by more than one individual. The public sequencing data were trimmed at Q25 with fastp and processed into clonotypes with MiXCR by TCRdb, which kept only in-frame beta chains. Each CDR3 protein appears once, grouped with its most common genes and DNA. TCRdb's processing, not the study's, gives the V and J calls here. This sample lists more than 650,000 distinct CDR3 sequences; around 30% were detected once. The ten top clones hold about 40% of the sample.

The time point label for this specimen denotes: persistent/refractory GD, antithyroid drugs over 5 years with positive TRAb. RNA was extracted from PBMCs in TRIzol for both TCR sequencing and RNA sequencing. The diagnosis of Graves' disease was made according to American Thyroid Association guidelines. Recruitment of patients was carried out at an endocrinology department in Xi'an, China. Each patient gave approximately 8.8 milliliters of peripheral blood, collected in an EDTA anticoagulant tube. Ficoll Paque Plus density gradient separation was used to isolate PBMCs, and no further T cell sorting was performed. An Agilent 2100 Bioanalyzer and agarose gel were used to assess RNA quality, and a NanoDrop 2000 was used to measure RNA concentration.

Recombination connected TRBV27 to TRBJ1-5, with the D gene too uncertain to name. This sequence was found in a female donor with Graves disease. Sequenced here: peripheral blood mononuclear cells (PBMCs), sampled when the disease was refractory, from a patient treated with antithyroid drugs. Here is the DNA: TGTGCCAGCAGGCCGTTGCTCAATGCCGATAGCAATCAGCCCCAGCATTTT. Its amino acids are CASRPLLNADSNQPQHF.